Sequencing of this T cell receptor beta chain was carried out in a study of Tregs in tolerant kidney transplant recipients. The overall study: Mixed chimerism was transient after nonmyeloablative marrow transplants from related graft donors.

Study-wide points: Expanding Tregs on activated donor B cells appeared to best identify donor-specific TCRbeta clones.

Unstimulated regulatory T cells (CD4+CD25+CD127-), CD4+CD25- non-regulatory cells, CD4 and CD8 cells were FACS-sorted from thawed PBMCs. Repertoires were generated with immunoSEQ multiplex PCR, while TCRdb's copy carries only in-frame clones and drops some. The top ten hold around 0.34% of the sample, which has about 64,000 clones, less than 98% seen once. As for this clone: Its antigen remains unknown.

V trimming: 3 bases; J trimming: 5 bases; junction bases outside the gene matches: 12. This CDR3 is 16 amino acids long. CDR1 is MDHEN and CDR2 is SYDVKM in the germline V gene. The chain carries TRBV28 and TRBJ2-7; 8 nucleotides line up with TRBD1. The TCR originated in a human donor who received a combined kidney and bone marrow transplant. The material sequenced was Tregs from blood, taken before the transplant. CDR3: CASSFGGRARGHEQYF. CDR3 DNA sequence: TGTGCCAGCAGTTTCGGGGGCCGGGCCAGGGGGCACGAGCAGTACTTC.